A single sample is the source of the 2 T cell receptor beta chains below, sequenced in a study of shared clonotypes between healthy human individuals. The table came from immunoSEQ multiplex PCR; TCRdb's copy has only in-frame clones and leaves some out. This table holds 2 million to 2.5 million clones, roughly 92% found once. Input material: naive CD4+ T cells from PBMCs. Sample subset: CD45RA+ positively selected. The receptors were gathered from a man between 18 and 35 years old in good health. Some clones in this sample may be carry-over from other donors' samples.

The chain couples TRBV4-1 to TRBJ2-3, with D unclear. Germline loops: CDR1 MGHRA, CDR2 YSYEKL. The V and J ends lost 3 bases and 4 bases respectively, with 5 bases between them. The length of the CDR3 is 12 residues. This CDR3 reads CASSHIADTQYF. In DNA, the CDR3 is TGCGCCAGCAGCCATATAGCAGATACGCAGTATTTT.

V is TRBV5-6 and J is TRBJ2-7; D is uncertain. Per the germline V gene, CDR1 is SGHDT and CDR2 is YYEEEE. The CDR3 extends over 15 amino acids. V was trimmed by 1 base and J by 5 bases, leaving 16 bases between them. CDR3 in DNA: TGTGCCAGCAGCTTGCATCTGTTCCAGCCTGACGAGCAGTACTTC. Its protein product is CASSLHLFQPDEQYF.